The present entry profiles one TCR beta chain with its context. The junction had 10 bases not matched to a gene; V was cut back by 6 bases and J by 6 bases. The CDR3 length is 16 residues. This record comes from a study of T-cell memory formation after mild COVID-19. TCRdb itself ran the 5' RACE reads through MiXCR, one entry per CDR3 protein. The data show about 350,000 distinct CDR3 sequences, with roughly 13% seen just once and about a fifth held by the top ten. The sequenced sample consisted of PBMCs or a T cell subset sorted from them (not recorded which). This chain connects TRBV23-1 to TRBJ2-2; 10 nucleotides align to TRBD1. TRBV23-1 is given ORF status, its function remaining uncertain. This TCR was sampled from a man between 18 and 35 years old who had mild COVID-19 (a few samples of this study predate the infection). Cell type and time point are not known. CDR3 protein: CASSQRTGTGAGELFF. CDR3 nucleotides: TGCGCCAGCAGCCAGCGGACCGGGACAGGGGCCGGGGAGCTGTTTTTT.